The source of this T cell receptor (beta chain) is a study of control samples from healthy donors and cancer patients. This table comes from immunoSEQ multiplex PCR, and its TCRdb copy is limited to in-frame clones, with some not included. The sample includes some 120,000 clones, 80% to 95% of them seen just once. This receptor was taken from a man between 18 and 35 years old in good health. Source material: blood.

The CDR3 spells CASSRASRTGELFF. CDR3 DNA: TGTGCCAGCAGTAGGGCTAGTCGAACCGGGGAGCTGTTTTTT. The chain has TRBV6-2 or TRBV6-3 and TRBJ2-2; the D is unclear. CDR1 is MNHEY and CDR2 is SVGEGT in the germline V gene. Deletions cut 5 bases from V and 5 bases from J, with 12 bases between. The CDR3 length is 14 residues.